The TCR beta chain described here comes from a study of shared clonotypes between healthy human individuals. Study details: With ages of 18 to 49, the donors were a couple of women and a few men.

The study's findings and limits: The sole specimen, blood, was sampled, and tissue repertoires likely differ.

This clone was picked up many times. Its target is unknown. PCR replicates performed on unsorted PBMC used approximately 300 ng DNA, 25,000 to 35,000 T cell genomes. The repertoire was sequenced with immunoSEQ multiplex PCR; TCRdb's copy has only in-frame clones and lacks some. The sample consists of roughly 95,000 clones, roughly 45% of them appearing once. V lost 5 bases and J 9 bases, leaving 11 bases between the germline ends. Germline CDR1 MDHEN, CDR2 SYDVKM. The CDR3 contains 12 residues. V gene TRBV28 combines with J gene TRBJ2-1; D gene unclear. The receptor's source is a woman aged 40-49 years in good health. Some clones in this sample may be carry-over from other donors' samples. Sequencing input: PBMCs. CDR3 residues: CASSIGLGEQFF. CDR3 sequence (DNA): TGTGCCAGCAGTATCGGTCTGGGTGAGCAGTTCTTC. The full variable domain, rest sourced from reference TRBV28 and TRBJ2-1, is DVKVTQSSRYLVKRTGEKVFLECVQDMDHENMFWYRQDPGLGLRLIYFSYDVKMKEKGDIPEGYSVSREKKERFSLILESASTNQTSMYLCASSIGLGEQFFGPGTRLTVL.